This record looks at one T cell receptor beta chain sequence and its context. Its antigen remains unidentified. Per-base quality was not reported, and no clone a single base away is much larger than it. V gives up 4 bases and J gives up 3 bases, and the segment between their germline ends measures 18 bases. CDR1 and CDR2 are drawn from the germline V gene: SGDLS, YYNGEE. From its cysteine to its phenylalanine, the CDR3 spans 16 amino acids. Only the CDR3 part of the read is kept: 48 bases, read in frame from the first base. The sample is drawn from a study of T cells after yellow fever vaccination (dated by TCRdb to 2018 to 2020). Study-wide context: Libraries from fractions with low cell numbers were prepared with the SMART-Seq v4 Ultra Low Input RNA kit. To follow T-cell clones before and after primary and booster YFV17D yellow fever vaccination, bulk TCR alpha and beta repertoires were sequenced over time. Two healthy male donors, one aged 18 to 30 and one aged 30 to 40 years, made up the cohort. Blood was drawn at multiple timepoints before and after primary and secondary immunization, with bulk PBMC replicates and cell subsets isolated.

TCR cDNA was made using 5'RACE template switching, a step that added a universal primer site and unique molecular identifiers. Priming of cDNA synthesis was performed from both the TCR alpha and TCR beta constant segments. Library amplification used two PCR steps, and the second PCR step added sample barcodes and sequencing adapters. Sequencing of libraries was performed on Illumina HiSeq 2500 (2x100 bp) or NovaSeq (2x150 bp). For the original study's pipeline: MIGEC was used to demultiplex reads and collapse the reads into UMI consensus sequences, and MiXCR was used for V(D)J alignment. Vaccine-responding clonotypes were identified with edgeR using replicate PBMC samples, with FDR below 0.01 and a log2 fold change above 5 up to day 15 being required. Bulk clonotypes were assigned CD4 or CD8 identity according to which sequenced CD4 or CD8 repertoire held them at higher abundance. The public sequencing data were trimmed at Q25 with fastp and processed into clonotypes with MiXCR by TCRdb, which kept only in-frame beta chains. Rows with a matching CDR3 protein are joined into one entry that keeps the most common DNA and genes. TCRdb's processing, not the study's, gives the V and J calls here. For this sample the table gives 200,000 to 250,000 distinct CDR3 sequences, of which 6.9% were detected only once. The ten largest clones add up to approximately 0.85% of the sample.

The sample's treatment or condition, from its label and the paper: live attenuated yellow fever vaccine strain. A standard Ficoll-Paque protocol was used to isolate PBMCs from peripheral blood. Dynabeads CD4 and CD8 positive selection kits were used to isolate the CD4 and CD8 T-cell fractions. TriZol was used to extract RNA from bulk PBMCs, from CD4 and CD8 fractions, and from dextramer-positive and dextramer-negative fractions. Summary of the overall study and its limitations: Computational filtering was required because FACS-sorted repertoires could contain abundant contaminating clonotypes from the bulk population. A small fraction of clonotypes appeared in both the CD4 and CD8 compartments, likely as a result of convergent recombination. Most clones expanded after primary vaccination (96% of CD4 and roughly 88% of CD8) were re-detected after the booster, suggesting that broad memory maintenance occurred. Because the study included only two donors, the extent to which the findings can be generalized is limited. The secondary T-cell response was weaker than the primary response but faster, peaking on day 5 instead of day 15.

Recombination joined TRBV9 with TRBJ2-3; the D gene is perhaps TRBD1 or TRBD2, each of them matching over 5 bases. The clonotype was recovered from a man aged 25-45 years who received the YFV17D yellow fever vaccine. The specimen was CD4+ T cells sorted from PBMCs, collected 15 days after the yellow fever booster vaccination. The base sequence is TGTGCCAGCAGCCCACGACCGCTTGGGGGAACAGATACGCAGTATTTT. This translates into CASSPRPLGGTDTQYF.